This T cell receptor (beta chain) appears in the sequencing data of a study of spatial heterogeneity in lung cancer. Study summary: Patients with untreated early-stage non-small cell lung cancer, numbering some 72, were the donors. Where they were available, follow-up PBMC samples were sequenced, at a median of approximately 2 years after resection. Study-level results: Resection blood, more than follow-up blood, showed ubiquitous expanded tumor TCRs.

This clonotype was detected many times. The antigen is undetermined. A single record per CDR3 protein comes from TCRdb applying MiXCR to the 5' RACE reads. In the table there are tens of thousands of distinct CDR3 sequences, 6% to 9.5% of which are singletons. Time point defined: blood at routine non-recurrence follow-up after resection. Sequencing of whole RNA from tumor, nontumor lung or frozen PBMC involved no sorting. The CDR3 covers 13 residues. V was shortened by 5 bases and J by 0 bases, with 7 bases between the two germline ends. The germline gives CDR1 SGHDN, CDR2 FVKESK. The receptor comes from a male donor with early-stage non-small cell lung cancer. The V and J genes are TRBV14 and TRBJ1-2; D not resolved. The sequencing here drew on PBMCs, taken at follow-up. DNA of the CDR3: TGTGCCAGCAGCGGGGTCGCTAACTATGGCTACACCTTC. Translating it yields CASSGVANYGYTF.